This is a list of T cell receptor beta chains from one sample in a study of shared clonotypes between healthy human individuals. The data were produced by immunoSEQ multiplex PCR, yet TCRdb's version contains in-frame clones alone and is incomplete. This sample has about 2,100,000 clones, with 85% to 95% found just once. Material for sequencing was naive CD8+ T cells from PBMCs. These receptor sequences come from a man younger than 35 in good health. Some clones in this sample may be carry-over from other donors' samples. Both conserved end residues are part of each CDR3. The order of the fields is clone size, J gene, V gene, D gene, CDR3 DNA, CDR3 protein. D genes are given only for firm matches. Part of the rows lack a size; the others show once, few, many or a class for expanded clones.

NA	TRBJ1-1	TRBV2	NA	TGTGCCAGCAGTGACGGTCGGGCGAACACTGAAGCTTTCTTT	CASSDGRANTEAFF
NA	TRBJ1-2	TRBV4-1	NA	TGCGCCAGCACCGCAACGGGGGGCGGCTATGGCTACACCTTC	CASTATGGGYGYTF
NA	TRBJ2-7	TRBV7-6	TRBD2	TGTGCCAGCAGCTTAGCTACGGGACTAGCGGGAGAAGGGTCCGAGCAGTACTTC	CASSLATGLAGEGSEQYF
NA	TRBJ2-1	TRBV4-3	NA	TGCGCCAGCAGCCAAGTGGAGGCCCGCTACAATGAGCAGTTCTTC	CASSQVEARYNEQFF
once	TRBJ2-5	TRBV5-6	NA	TGTGCCAGCAGCTTGGTGGACTGGCAAGAGACCCAGTACTTC	CASSLVDWQETQYF
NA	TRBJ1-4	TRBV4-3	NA	TGCGCCAGCAGCCAAGATCTTAGGACAGAGGAATATAATGAAAAACTGTTTTTT	CASSQDLRTEEYNEKLFF
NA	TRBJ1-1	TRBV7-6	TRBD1	TGTGCCAGCAGCTTAGGCAGGGGGTGGACTGAAGCTTTCTTT	CASSLGRGWTEAFF
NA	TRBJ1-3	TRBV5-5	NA	TGTGCCAGCAGCTTGGAAGGGGGCTCTGGAAACACCATATATTTT	CASSLEGGSGNTIYF
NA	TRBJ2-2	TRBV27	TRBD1	TGTGCCAGCAGTTCATGGGACAGCCCCGGGGAGCTGTTTTTT	CASSSWDSPGELFF
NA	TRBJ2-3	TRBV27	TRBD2	TGTGCCAGCAGGCCCTTTGGACTAGCGGGAGTGGGGGGCACAGATACGCAGTATTTT	CASRPFGLAGVGGTDTQYF
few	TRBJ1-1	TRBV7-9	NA	TGTGCCAGCAGCTTACCGGATACTGAAGCTTTCTTT	CASSLPDTEAFF
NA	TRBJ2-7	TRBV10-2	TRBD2	TGCGCCACCACCGGGACTAGCCTCTACGAGCAGTACTTC	CATTGTSLYEQYF
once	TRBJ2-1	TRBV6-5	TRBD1	TGTGCCAGCAGTAGGAGACAGGGTCCCTACAATGAGCAGTTCTTC	CASSRRQGPYNEQFF
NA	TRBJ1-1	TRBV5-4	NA	TGTGCCAGCAGCTTGTCTGGGAACGAAGCTTTCTTT	CASSLSGNEAFF
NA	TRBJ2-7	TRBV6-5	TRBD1	TGTGCCAGCAGTTACTCAGGACAGGCAAGCTCCTACGAGCAGTACTTC	CASSYSGQASSYEQYF
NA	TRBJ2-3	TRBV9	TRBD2	TGTGCCAGCAGCGTTAGCGGGAGGGGAGGATTCACAGATACGCAGTATTTT	CASSVSGRGGFTDTQYF
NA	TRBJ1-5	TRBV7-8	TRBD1	TGTGCCAGCAGCTCCAGACAGGGAAAGAGCAATCAGCCCCAGCATTTT	CASSSRQGKSNQPQHF
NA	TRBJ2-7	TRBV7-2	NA	TGTGCCAGCAGCTTTACGGGAAGCTCCTACGAGCAGTACTTC	CASSFTGSSYEQYF
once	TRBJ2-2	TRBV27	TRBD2	TGTGCCAGCAGTGACACAGGAGTAGCGGGCAACACCGGGGAGCTGTTTTTT	CASSDTGVAGNTGELFF
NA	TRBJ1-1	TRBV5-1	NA	TGCGCCAGCAGCTACCATTGGCAGGGAGGGGGCACTGAAGCTTTCTTT	CASSYHWQGGGTEAFF
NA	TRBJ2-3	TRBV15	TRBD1	TGTGCCACCAGCAGAGACTCCGGGACAGGGATCTGGTATACGCAGTATTTT	CATSRDSGTGIWYTQYF
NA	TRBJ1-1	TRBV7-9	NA	TGTGCCAGCAGCTCCTCGGGGATTGCGGCTTTCTTT	CASSSSGIAAFF
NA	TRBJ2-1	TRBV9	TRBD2	TGTGCCAGCAGCCCGAGCGGGAGACCTAACAATGAGCAGTTCTTC	CASSPSGRPNNEQFF